This record covers a single T cell receptor beta chain. The source of the sample is a study of beta chain features in type 1 diabetes. This CDR3 contains 15 residues. The junction had 4 bases not matched to a gene; V was cut back by 1 base and J by 6 bases. The whole isolated RNA underwent reverse transcription, so sequencing captured expressed TCRB transcripts. Produced via immunoSEQ multiplex PCR; TCRdb's table is partial and in-frame only. The data hold 860,000 or so clones, with 17% observed a single time. Sequencing used naive CD4+ T cells from blood. The receptor was derived from a young woman in good health. This rearrangement joins TRBV23-1 to TRBJ2-7; 12 nucleotides match TRBD1. TRBV23-1 is recorded as an ORF, its role being uncertain. The CDR3 here is CASSQLGQGAAEQYF. In DNA form, the CDR3 reads TGCGCCAGCAGTCAATTGGGACAGGGGGCCGCCGAGCAGTACTTC.